This T cell receptor beta chain was identified during a study of cytomegalovirus exposure and HLA in healthy donors. The PCR used 60 Vbeta and 13 Jbeta primers. The method was immunoSEQ multiplex PCR; TCRdb's version includes in-frame clones alone and lacks a portion of them. The sample has 200,000 to 250,000 clones; about 74% are singletons. V was pared by 5 bases and J by 11 bases, with 13 bases between. The CDR3 sequence is 11 residues long. Germline lookup yields CDR1 SNHLY and CDR2 FYNNEI. The chain is built from TRBV2 and TRBJ2-7; D remains unclear. Sequenced input: PBMCs. The TCR was taken from a woman under 40 in good health and CMV-seronegative. This chain's CDR3 is CASSPRDSEYF. CDR3 in DNA: TGTGCCAGCAGTCCGCGAGACTCGGAGTACTTC.